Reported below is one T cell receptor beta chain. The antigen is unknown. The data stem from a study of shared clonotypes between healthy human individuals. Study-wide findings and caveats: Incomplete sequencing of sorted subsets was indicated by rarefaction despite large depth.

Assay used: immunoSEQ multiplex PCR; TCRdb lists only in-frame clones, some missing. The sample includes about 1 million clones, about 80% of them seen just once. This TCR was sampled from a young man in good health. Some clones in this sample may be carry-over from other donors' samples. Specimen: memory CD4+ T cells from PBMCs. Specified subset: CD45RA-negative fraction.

The CDR3 spells CASSPGAGGNQPQHF. The CDR3 DNA reads TGTGCCAGCTCACCCGGAGCAGGGGGCAATCAGCCCCAGCATTTT. The V gene is TRBV18, the J gene TRBJ1-5, with D perhaps TRBD1 (6 bases). Germline-derived CDR1 and CDR2 are KGHSH and LQKENI. Between the trimmed V and J ends, which lost 3 bases and 2 bases, there was a span of 11 bases. CDR3 length: 15 amino acids.